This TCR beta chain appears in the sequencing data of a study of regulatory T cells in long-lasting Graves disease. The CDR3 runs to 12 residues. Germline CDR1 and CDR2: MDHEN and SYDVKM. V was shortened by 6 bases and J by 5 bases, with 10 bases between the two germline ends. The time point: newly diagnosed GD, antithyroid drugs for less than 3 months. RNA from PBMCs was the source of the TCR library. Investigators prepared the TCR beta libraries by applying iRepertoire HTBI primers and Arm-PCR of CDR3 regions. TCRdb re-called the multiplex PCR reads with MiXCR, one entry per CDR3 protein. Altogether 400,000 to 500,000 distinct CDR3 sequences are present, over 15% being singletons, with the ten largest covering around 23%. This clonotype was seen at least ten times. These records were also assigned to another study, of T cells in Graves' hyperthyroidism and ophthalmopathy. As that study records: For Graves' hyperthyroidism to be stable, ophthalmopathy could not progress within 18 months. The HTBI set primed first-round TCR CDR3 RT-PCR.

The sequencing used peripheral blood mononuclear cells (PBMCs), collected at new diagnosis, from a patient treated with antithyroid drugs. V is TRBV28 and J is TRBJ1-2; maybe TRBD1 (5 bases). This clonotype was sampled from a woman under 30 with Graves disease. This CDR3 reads CASSLRGYGYTF. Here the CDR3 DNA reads TGTGCCAGCAGCTTGAGGGGTTATGGCTACACCTTC.